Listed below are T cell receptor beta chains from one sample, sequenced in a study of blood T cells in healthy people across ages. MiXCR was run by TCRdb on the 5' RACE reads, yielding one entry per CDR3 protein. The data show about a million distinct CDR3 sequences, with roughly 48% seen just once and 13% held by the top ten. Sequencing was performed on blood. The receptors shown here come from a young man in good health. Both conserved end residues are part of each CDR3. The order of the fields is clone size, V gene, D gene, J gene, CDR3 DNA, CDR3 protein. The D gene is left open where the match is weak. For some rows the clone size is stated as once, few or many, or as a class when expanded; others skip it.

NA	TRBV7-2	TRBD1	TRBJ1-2	TGTGCCAGCAGCTTCCGGGACAGGGAGGGCGGCTACACCTTC	CASSFRDREGGYTF
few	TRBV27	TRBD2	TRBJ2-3	TGTGCCAGCAATGAGCGGGGAGGCACAGATACGCAGTATTTT	CASNERGGTDTQYF
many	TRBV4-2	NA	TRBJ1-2	TGTGCCAGCAGCCAAGGCCGGGCGGACTATGGCTACACCTTC	CASSQGRADYGYTF
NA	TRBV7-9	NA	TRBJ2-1	TGTGCCAGCAGCTCCGCAGGCCGGAATGAGCAGTTCTTC	CASSSAGRNEQFF
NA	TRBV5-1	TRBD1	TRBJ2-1	TGCGCCAGCAGCTTGGCCAAGGGGGCCGATGAGCAGTTCTTC	CASSLAKGADEQFF
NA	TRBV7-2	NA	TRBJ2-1	TGTGCCAGCAGAAAACCCCTAGGACAGAATGAGCAGTTCTTC	CASRKPLGQNEQFF
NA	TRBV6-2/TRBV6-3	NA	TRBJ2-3	TGTGCCAGCATGCGAGCGAGCACCACAGATACGCAGTATTTT	CASMRASTTDTQYF
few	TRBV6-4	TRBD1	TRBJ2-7	TGTGCCAGCAGGCGGGACAGGGAGGACTACGAGCAGTACTTC	CASRRDREDYEQYF
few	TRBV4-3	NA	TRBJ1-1	TGCGCCAGCAGCCGAGAGGACACCTGGGTAACTGAAGCTTTCTTT	CASSREDTWVTEAFF
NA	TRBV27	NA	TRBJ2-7	TGTGCCAGCAGCGAAATGACAACCTCCGAGCAGTACTTC	CASSEMTTSEQYF
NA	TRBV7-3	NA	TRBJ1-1	TGTGCCAGCAGCTTAAACGTAGACACTGAAGCTTTCTTT	CASSLNVDTEAFF
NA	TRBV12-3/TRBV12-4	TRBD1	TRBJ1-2	TGTGCCAGCAGTTTGGTTTTCGGACAGGGTTCTGGCTACACCTTC	CASSLVFGQGSGYTF
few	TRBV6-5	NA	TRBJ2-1	TGTGCCAGCAGTTACAACAGGGTCAATGAGCAGTTCTTC	CASSYNRVNEQFF
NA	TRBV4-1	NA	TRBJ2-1	TGCGCCAGCAGCCAAGGGCCAGGGATGAATGAGCAGTTCTTC	CASSQGPGMNEQFF